This TCR beta chain was observed in a study of metastatic and nonmetastatic thyroid tumors. Study-wide background: Malignant thyroid and benign thyroid patients provided blood and tumor or nodule tissue whose repertoires were compared.

Until they underwent thyroid surgery, no patient had received any treatment. V dropped 6 bases and J dropped 4 bases, with 17 bases sitting between them. The V gene's germline CDR1 is DFQATT and CDR2 SNEGSKA (reference sequence). The CDR3 length is 14 residues. In the study's own analysis: For papillary thyroid cancer, a distant-metastasis classifier was constructed from CDR3 differences observed across clinicopathological groups. TCRdb re-analyzed the PCR reads using MiXCR. These V and J calls derive from TCRdb rather than the authors' analysis. The table lists 30,000 to 45,000 clones, approximately 51% of them singletons.

This chain uses TRBV20-1 with TRBJ2-3, with D possibly TRBD2 on 7 matching bases. Sequenced sample: tumor tissue. The receptor was derived from a male donor with papillary thyroid cancer or a benign thyroid nodule (not recorded which). Some clones in this sample may be carry-over from other donors' samples. CDR3 loop: CSAKTRGGPDTQYF. The CDR3 nucleotides read TGCAGTGCAAAGACTAGGGGGGGGCCAGATACGCAGTATTTT.